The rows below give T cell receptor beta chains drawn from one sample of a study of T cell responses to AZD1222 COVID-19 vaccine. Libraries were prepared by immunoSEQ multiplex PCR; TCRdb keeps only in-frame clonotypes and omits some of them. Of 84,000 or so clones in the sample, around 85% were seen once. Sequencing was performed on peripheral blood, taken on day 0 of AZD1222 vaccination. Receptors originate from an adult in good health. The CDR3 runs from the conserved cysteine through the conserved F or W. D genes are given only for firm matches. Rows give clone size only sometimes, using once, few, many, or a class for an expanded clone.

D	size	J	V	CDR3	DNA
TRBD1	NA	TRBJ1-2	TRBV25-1	CASSWTGYGYTF	TGTGCCAGCAGTTGGACAGGATATGGCTACACCTTC
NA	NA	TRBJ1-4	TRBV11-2	CASSPAFRGVGEKLFF	TGTGCCAGCAGCCCCGCATTCCGGGGGGTAGGGGAAAAACTGTTTTTT
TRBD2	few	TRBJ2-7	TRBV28	CASTMGGVLRASGNEQYF	TGTGCCAGCACCATGGGGGGAGTATTACGGGCGAGCGGGAACGAGCAGTACTTC
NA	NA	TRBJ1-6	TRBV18	CASSPRQEVGSPLHF	TGTGCCAGCTCACCGAGACAGGAGGTGGGTTCACCCCTCCACTTT
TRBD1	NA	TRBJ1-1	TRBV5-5	CASSPNRGLNTEAFF	TGTGCCAGCAGCCCTAACAGGGGCTTGAACACTGAAGCTTTCTTT
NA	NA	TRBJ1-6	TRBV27	CASSFEGLPLHF	TGTGCCAGCAGTTTCGAGGGATTACCCCTCCACTTT
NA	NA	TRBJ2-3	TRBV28	CASSNQLGMDTQYF	TGTGCCAGCAGTAACCAACTAGGTATGGATACGCAGTATTTT
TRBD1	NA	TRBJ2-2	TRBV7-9	CASSLHRDRVSGELFF	TGTGCCAGCAGCCTACACCGGGACAGGGTTTCCGGGGAGCTGTTTTTT
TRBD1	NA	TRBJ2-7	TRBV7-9	CASSLGAGGLYEQYF	TGTGCCAGCAGCTTAGGGGCAGGGGGCTTATACGAGCAGTACTTC
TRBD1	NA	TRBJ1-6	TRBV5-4	CASSRDRASGSSYNSPLHF	TGTGCCAGCAGCCGGGACAGGGCCAGCGGGAGCTCCTATAATTCACCCCTCCACTTT
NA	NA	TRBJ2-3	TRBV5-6	CASSSREDTQYF	TGTGCCAGCAGCAGCAGGGAAGATACGCAGTATTTT
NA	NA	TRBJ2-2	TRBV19	CATSGVSMGGELFF	TGTGCCACCTCCGGGGTATCCATGGGCGGGGAGCTGTTTTTT
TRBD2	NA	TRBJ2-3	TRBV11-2	CASSLEAGGPPDTQYF	TGTGCCAGCAGCTTGGAAGCGGGAGGGCCTCCAGATACGCAGTATTTT
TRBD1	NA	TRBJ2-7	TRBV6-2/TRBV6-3	CASSKGQVTYEQYF	TGTGCCAGCAGCAAGGGACAGGTAACCTACGAGCAGTACTTC
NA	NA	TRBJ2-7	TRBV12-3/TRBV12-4	CASSTPLSYEQYF	TGTGCCAGCAGTACTCCGTTATCCTACGAGCAGTACTTC
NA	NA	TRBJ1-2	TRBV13	CASSSRGWADYGYTF	TGTGCCAGCAGCTCCCGGGGGTGGGCGGACTATGGCTACACCTTC
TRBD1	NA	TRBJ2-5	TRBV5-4	CASSRDRETQYF	TGTGCCAGCAGCCGGGACAGGGAGACCCAGTACTTC
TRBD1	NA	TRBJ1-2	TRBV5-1	CASSPAGQAVGYTF	TGCGCCAGCAGCCCCGCTGGACAGGCTGTCGGCTACACCTTC
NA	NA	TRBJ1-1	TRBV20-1	CSASQTGEAFF	TGCAGTGCTAGCCAGACAGGCGAAGCTTTCTTT
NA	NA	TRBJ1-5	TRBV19	CASSIFNRGNQPQHF	TGTGCCAGTAGTATCTTCAACAGGGGCAATCAGCCCCAGCATTTT